Here is one T cell receptor (beta chain) with its context. The target antigen is unknown. The sample comes from a study of cytomegalovirus exposure and HLA in healthy donors. Whole-study results and caveats: A later analysis showed that HLA-associated TCR beta chains had undergone more clonal expansion than equally common others.

With 60 Vbeta and 13 Jbeta primers, the PCR was carried out. Assay used: immunoSEQ multiplex PCR; TCRdb lists only in-frame clones, some missing. The sample gives about 57,000 clones, around 70% of which show up once; about 9.7% is in the top ten. From germline, CDR1 is SGDLS and CDR2 YYNGEE. The V end lost 2 bases, the J end lost 0 bases, and 9 bases lay between the germline ends. The CDR3 sequence is 15 residues long. Sample: PBMCs. This receptor was obtained from a woman aged 45-65 years in good health and CMV-seronegative. The chain couples TRBV9 to TRBJ2-1, with D maybe TRBD2 (6 bases). In DNA, the CDR3 is TGTGCCAGCAGCGTCGGGACTCCCTCCTACAATGAGCAGTTCTTC. Protein sequence: CASSVGTPSYNEQFF. Drawing the rest from reference TRBV9 and TRBJ2-1, the complete variable domain is DSGVTQTPKHLITATGQRVTLRCSPRSGDLSVYWYQQSLDQGLQFLIQYYNGEERAKGNILERFSAQQFPDLHSELNLSSLELGDSALYFCASSVGTPSYNEQFFGPGTRLTVL.